This is a list of T cell receptor beta chains from one sample in a study of somatic mutations in cytotoxic T cells in rheumatoid arthritis. Here immunoSEQ multiplex PCR was the method, and the copy in TCRdb shows in-frame clones only, minus some. Seen here are roughly 9,800 clones, under 80% observed once, and the top ten hold about 22%. The sequenced sample was CD8+ T cells sorted from blood. All receptors come from a man aged 45-65 years in good health. The CDR3 runs from the conserved cysteine through the conserved F or W.

TRBV7-9,CASSLASFYGYTF
TRBV6-5,CASSLTPGSNQPQHF
TRBV7-2,CASSIDRGVTEAFF
TRBV7-3,CASSLGTTGFDTQYF
TRBV2,CASRYSGGVAYNEQFF
TRBV29-1,CSVGSVPYEQYF
TRBV5-6,CASRSQTGKNEQYF
TRBV9,CASSSGTGNYEQYF
TRBV28,CASSDRQDYGYTF
TRBV4-1,CASSQGGDRVTYGYTF
TRBV27,CASSLTPGFGQPQHF
TRBV4-3,CASSQGTGWDYEQFF
TRBV10-3,CAISESIGSGETQYF
TRBV5-1,CASSSGQGGNQPQHF
TRBV4-3,CASSQDGGSNQPQHF
TRBV7-8,CASSRSTGGVIGYTF
TRBV5-4,CASSWGRGLHPNSPLHF
TRBV2,CASRSPGETQYF
TRBV30,CAWSLHGPNQPQHF
TRBV27,CASSSQGSTGETQYF
TRBV4-1,CASSLVSGGGYEQYF
TRBV5-1,CASSSVTVPTYEQYF
TRBV28,CASSPMDRPPYGYTF
TRBV9,CASSVTAGSTDTQYF
TRBV28,CASSFRQGAGGYTF
TRBV9,CASSSYGLRPTDTQYF
TRBV10-1,CASSLDRAQTGELFF
TRBV7-9,CASSFPRTGEDEKLFF
TRBV27,CASSLALEGHHCGNTIYF
TRBV7-8,CASSPGGGWGYSYEQYF
TRBV30,CAWSVLSGKPTSLGANVLTF
TRBV13,CASSPTGTADSPLHF
TRBV2,CATTRGLDSPLHF
TRBV2,CASSEGLAGTYEQYF
TRBV5-4,CASSNGQYGEQFF
TRBV7-9,CASTPEREGPYEQYF
TRBV7-9,CASSSWTGGMNTEAFF
TRBV7-9,CASTSDGDSYNEQFF
TRBV2,CASSSSPGGELFF
TRBV6-5,CASSYSRVGNEQFF
TRBV10-3,CAISDGTRVSTDTQYF
TRBV6-6,CASTTTGRESQYF
TRBV9,CASSATSGRIHEQFF
TRBV28,CASSLSGGLNTEAFF
TRBV5-8,CASTIDLYNEQFF
TRBV5-1,CASSWDKAYEQYF
TRBV4-1,CASSQDHHGVPYEQYF
TRBV5-6,CASYQTGNYGYTF
TRBV6-4,CASSGSGGTDTQYF
TRBV10-3,CAISTGGNTEAFF
TRBV27,CASRMDTNTGELFF
TRBV18,CASSPGTGLYNEQFF
TRBV9,CASSVGVRGNEQFF
TRBV6-5,CATSLRGISYEQYF